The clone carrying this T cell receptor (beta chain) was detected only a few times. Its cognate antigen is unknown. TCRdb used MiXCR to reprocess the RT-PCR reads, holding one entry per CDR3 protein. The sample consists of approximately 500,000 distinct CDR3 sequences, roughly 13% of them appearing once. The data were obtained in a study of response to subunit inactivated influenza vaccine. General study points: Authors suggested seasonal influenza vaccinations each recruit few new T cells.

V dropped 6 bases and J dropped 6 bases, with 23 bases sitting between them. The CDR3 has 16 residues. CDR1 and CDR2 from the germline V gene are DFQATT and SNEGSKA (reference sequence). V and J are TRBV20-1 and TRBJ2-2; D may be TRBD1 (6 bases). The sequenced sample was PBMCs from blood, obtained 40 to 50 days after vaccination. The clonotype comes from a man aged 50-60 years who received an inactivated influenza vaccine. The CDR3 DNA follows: TGCAGTGCCCGAGATGACAGGACCAAGCCCCCCGGGGAGCTGTTTTTT. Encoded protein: CSARDDRTKPPGELFF.